Listed below are T cell receptor beta chains from one sample, sequenced in a study of vaccination effects on CD4 cells after COVID-19. Using immunoSEQ multiplex PCR, the repertoire was profiled, and TCRdb retains in-frame clones only, with some absent. This table holds 65,000 to 85,000 clones, roughly 80% found once. The antigens of these receptors remain unknown. Specimen: CD4+ T cells from PBMCs cultured with SARS-CoV-2 spike peptides, collected before COVID-19 vaccination. The origin of the receptors is a human donor who received a COVID-19 vaccine. Both conserved end residues are part of each CDR3. D genes are given only for firm matches. Only some rows state a clone size, as once, few, many or a class for expanded clones.

-	-	TRBV19	TRBJ1-5	TGTGCCAGTAGGGACAGATCGGGGGGCAATCAGCCCCAGCATTTT	CASRDRSGGNQPQHF
few	-	TRBV18	TRBJ1-1	TGTGCCAGCTCACGTCCGACGGGGGGGACTGAAGCTTTCTTT	CASSRPTGGTEAFF
-	-	TRBV18	TRBJ2-3	TGTGCCAGCTCACCAGAGAGGGCACCAGATACGCAGTATTTT	CASSPERAPDTQYF
-	-	TRBV30	TRBJ2-3	TGTGCCTGGAGTCCGAGGGATACGCAGTATTTT	CAWSPRDTQYF
-	-	TRBV6-1	TRBJ2-6	TGTGCCAGCAGTGATCGGGTCGCTATGGGTGAGGGGGCCAACGTCCTGACTTTC	CASSDRVAMGEGANVLTF
-	-	TRBV20-1	TRBJ2-2	TGCAGTGCTAGTAACCAGGGAAGGGTCACCGGGGAGCTGTTTTTT	CSASNQGRVTGELFF
few	TRBD2	TRBV5-4	TRBJ2-5	TGTGCCAGCAGCACCGGGGGGGCTGAGGAGACCCAGTACTTC	CASSTGGAEETQYF
-	TRBD1	TRBV29-1	TRBJ1-1	TGCAGCTCGGACAGGGGGATGAACACTGAAGCTTTCTTT	CSSDRGMNTEAFF
once	-	TRBV7-9	TRBJ1-4	TGTGCCAGCAGCCGCAGGGCAGCTAATGAAAAACTGTTTTTT	CASSRRAANEKLFF
-	-	TRBV2	TRBJ1-3	TGTGCCAGCAGTGAACAGGGGCACGGTGGAAACACCATATATTTT	CASSEQGHGGNTIYF
-	TRBD1	TRBV5-1	TRBJ2-5	TGCGCCAGCAGCTTGAAGGGGGCGGGAGAGACCCAGTACTTC	CASSLKGAGETQYF
-	-	TRBV7-2	TRBJ1-1	TGTGCCAGCAGCTTAGCGGGGGCAGTCGGAACTGAAGCTTTCTTT	CASSLAGAVGTEAFF
once	-	TRBV6-1	TRBJ1-5	TGTGCCAGCAGTGATAAGAGGGAGCAGCCCCAGCATTTT	CASSDKREQPQHF
few	-	TRBV11-3	TRBJ2-2	TGTGCCAGCAGCTTCGGAGCAAACACCGGGGAGCTGTTTTTT	CASSFGANTGELFF
-	-	TRBV29-1	TRBJ1-2	TGCAGCGCCACTGACTGGGATGGCTACACCTTC	CSATDWDGYTF
-	-	TRBV27	TRBJ1-1	TGTGCCAGCAGTAGGCGTGGTGAAGCTTTCTTT	CASSRRGEAFF
-	-	TRBV2	TRBJ2-2	TGTGCCAGCAGCCGATCCCCAGCGAACACCGGGGAGCTGTTTTTT	CASSRSPANTGELFF
-	TRBD2	TRBV2	TRBJ2-5	TGTGCCAGCAGTAGAAACGGGGGGGAGACCCAGTACTTC	CASSRNGGETQYF
-	-	TRBV18	TRBJ1-3	TGTGCCAGCTCACCTTACAGGGACGGAAACACCATATATTTT	CASSPYRDGNTIYF
-	TRBD1	TRBV10-1	TRBJ1-1	TGCGCCAGCAGTGAGTCGAAGGGGGCGAACACTGAAGCTTTCTTT	CASSESKGANTEAFF
-	-	TRBV20-1	TRBJ2-2	TGCAGTGCTCCGTCCGCCGGGGAGCTGTTTTTT	CSAPSAGELFF
-	-	TRBV7-9	TRBJ1-1	TGTGCCAGCAGCCTAACTCCGAGGGGGGCGGACACTGAAGCTTTCTTT	CASSLTPRGADTEAFF
few	TRBD1	TRBV7-9	TRBJ1-2	TGTGCCAGCAGCTTACAGGGGGCGGAAGGCTACACCTTC	CASSLQGAEGYTF
-	TRBD2	TRBV5-1	TRBJ2-5	TGCGCCAGCAGCTCTACTAGCGGGGAGCAAGTGACCCAGTACTTC	CASSSTSGEQVTQYF
-	-	TRBV5-4	TRBJ2-3	TGTGCCAGCAGCTTGGATCAGAGGCCCACAGATACGCAGTATTTT	CASSLDQRPTDTQYF
-	-	TRBV11-2	TRBJ1-2	TGTGCCAGCAGCTTAGGGGGCCGGGACTATGGCTACACCTTC	CASSLGGRDYGYTF
-	-	TRBV30	TRBJ2-2	TGTGCCTGGAGTGTAGGCGGAATCACCGGGGAGCTGTTTTTT	CAWSVGGITGELFF
-	TRBD2	TRBV18	TRBJ2-4	TGTGCCAGCTCACCACTCGGTCCAGGACTAGGCGGGGCCAAAAACATTCAGTACTTC	CASSPLGPGLGGAKNIQYF
-	TRBD2	TRBV7-7	TRBJ2-5	TGTGCCAGCAGCCCGAGCGGGGCGAACCAAGAGACCCAGTACTTC	CASSPSGANQETQYF
-	-	TRBV7-9	TRBJ2-5	TGTGCCAGCAGCTTGGTGGTGCCCCAAGAGACCCAGTACTTC	CASSLVVPQETQYF
-	-	TRBV12-3/TRBV12-4	TRBJ1-2	TGTGCCAGCAGTTTATGGGAGCGCTATGGCTACACCTTC	CASSLWERYGYTF
-	-	TRBV5-1	TRBJ1-6	TGCGCCAGCAGCCCCGGGGGCTCGAGCTCCTATAATTCACCCCTCCACTTT	CASSPGGSSSYNSPLHF
-	-	TRBV29-1	TRBJ2-1	TGCAGCGTTGAACCTTCGACAGTCTACAATGAGCAGTTCTTC	CSVEPSTVYNEQFF
-	-	TRBV5-1	TRBJ2-1	TGCGCCAGCAGCGTCGACTATGCTGAGCAGTTCTTC	CASSVDYAEQFF
-	TRBD1	TRBV29-1	TRBJ1-1	TGCAGCGTTGTTCAGGGGGGCAACACTGAAGCTTTCTTT	CSVVQGGNTEAFF
-	TRBD1	TRBV6-1	TRBJ1-6	TGTGCCAGCAGTGACCAGGACAGGGGGTTATCACCCCTCCACTTT	CASSDQDRGLSPLHF